This T cell receptor (beta chain) is from a study of blood T cell repertoires in COVID-19. Per the original methods: Using reference gene primer amplification, nucleated cell counts were estimated. Libraries were prepared by immunoSEQ multiplex PCR; TCRdb keeps only in-frame clonotypes and omits some of them. V, J and clone size are those of that table, while D and trimming were read from the DNA. The data contain about 91,000 clones, more than 75% of them seen just once; the ten biggest clones take up 4.8%. Germline CDR1 LNHDA, CDR2 SQIVND (reference sequence). V gave up 10 bases and J gave up 2 bases; unmatched junction bases: 4. The CDR3 contains 14 residues.

The TCR comes from a woman of 80 years or more with active COVID-19. Sequencing input: peripheral blood. The chain links TRBV19 to TRBJ2-1; TRBD2 matches 11 bases. The CDR3, as DNA: TGTGCCACTTCGACTAGCGGGACCTACAATGAGCAGTTCTTC. Translating gives CATSTSGTYNEQFF.